This passage covers 15 T cell receptor beta chains from one sample sequenced in a study of metastatic and nonmetastatic thyroid tumors (dated by TCRdb to the early 2020s). No treatment had been received by any patient before thyroid surgery. The library was produced with PCR. The data were produced on an Illumina HiSeq 4000. In TCRdb, the public reads were trimmed at Q25 with fastp and aligned with MiXCR, with productive beta chains retained. The sample yields almost 85,000 clones; approximately 12% were counted once. The ten largest clones represent 7% to 10% of the sample. Sequenced input: tumor tissue. The receptors shown here come from a female donor with papillary thyroid cancer or a benign thyroid nodule (not recorded which). Some clones in this sample may be carry-over from other donors' samples.

This clone appeared a few times. At the DNA level, this CDR3 is encoded by other sequences in the same sample as well. CDR3 bases: TGTGCCACCAGCAGTCGCCGGGGAGACCCATCAACTAATGAAAAACTGTTTTTT. Its translation is CATSSRRGDPSTNEKLFF. The rearrangement uses TRBV15 and TRBJ1-4; D is ambiguous. Trimming removed 3 bases from V and 0 bases from J, with 17 bases in between. The CDR3 is made up of 18 amino acids. Per germline, CDR1 LNHNV and CDR2 YYDKDF (reference sequence).

This clone has a count of ten or more. The rearrangement links TRBV11-2 to TRBJ2-1; perhaps TRBD2 as D (5 bases). Trimming left V 0 bases short and J 9 bases short, with 9 bases between. The CDR3 is 13 residues long. Germline V lookup: CDR1 SGHAT, CDR2 FQNNGV. In nucleotides, the CDR3 is TGTGCCAGCAGCTTAGAAGCCCGGGGTGAGCAGTTCTTC. It is translated as CASSLEARGEQFF.

This clone was recorded many times. The chain employs TRBV5-1 and TRBJ1-1; TRBD1 matches 8 bases. The CDR3 is 16 residues long. Germline-derived CDR1 and CDR2 are SGHRS and YFSETQ. After removal of 2 bases from V and 4 bases from J, the junction contained 10 bases not matched to a gene. The CDR3 sequence is CASSLGAAQGATEAFF. The CDR3 DNA sequence: TGCGCCAGCAGCTTAGGGGCTGCCCAGGGGGCCACTGAAGCTTTCTTT. Combining the CDR3 with reference TRBV5-1 and TRBJ1-1 gives the whole variable domain KAGVTQTPRYLIKTRGQQVTLSCSPISGHRSVSWYQQTPGQGLQFLFEYFSETQRNKGNFPGRFSGRQFSNSRSEMNVSTLELGDSALYLCASSLGAAQGATEAFFGQGTRLTVV.

A few counts support this clone. A read error is possible here, since a much larger clone lies one base away. Other nucleotide sequences from this sample produce the same CDR3. The chain has TRBV25-1 and TRBJ1-2; tentative D call: TRBD1 (6 bases). This CDR3 has 13 residues. V dropped 8 bases and J dropped 2 bases, with 12 bases sitting between them. Looked up from germline, CDR1 is MGHDK and CDR2 is SYGVNS. DNA for the CDR3: TGTGCCAGCCTGGACAGTGGGAACTATGGCTACACCTTC. Translation gives CASLDSGNYGYTF.

Comment on this clone: A junction boundary mismatches the germline segment, possibly from a read error. This chain links TRBV7-2 with TRBJ1-4; D is unresolved. The CDR3 covers 14 residues. Germline V gene lookup returns CDR1 SGHTA and CDR2 FQGNSA. In nucleotides, the CDR3 is TGTGCCAGCAGCTTCGGAGGAAGTATTGAAAAACCGTTTTTT. Translated, it gives CASSFGGSIEKPFF.

This clone has at least ten counts. V and J are TRBV20-1 and TRBJ2-7; TRBD2 matches at 13 bases. V dropped 6 bases and J dropped 3; count of bases not matched to a gene: 2. Germline V gives CDR1 DFQATT, CDR2 SNEGSKA (reference sequence). CDR3 length equals 13 residues. The CDR3 is CSAGTSGIYEQYF. CDR3 nucleotide sequence: TGCAGTGCGGGGACTAGCGGGATCTACGAGCAGTACTTC.

CDR3 nucleotides: TGTGCCAGCAGCTTCGGTGCGATTAGCCCTAGGAACATCTACGAGCAGTACTTC. It yields the protein CASSFGAISPRNIYEQYF. The chain recombines TRBV11-1 with TRBJ2-7; the D is unclear. Germline CDR1 is SGHAT and CDR2 is FQDESV (reference sequence). V lost 3 bases to trimming and J lost 3 bases, with 24 bases between them. The length of the CDR3 is 18 residues.

In this sample, this clone turned up many times. The CDR3 DNA follows: TGCGCCAGCAGCTTGCCCGGACTAGCGGGAGCATCTGAGCAGTTCTTC. This gives the protein CASSLPGLAGASEQFF. V gene TRBV5-1 combines with J gene TRBJ2-1, with 13 positions matching TRBD2. The V gene's germline CDR1 is SGHRS and CDR2 YFSETQ. Trimming at V came to 1 base and at J to 9 bases, leaving 7 bases not matched to a gene. This CDR3 comprises 16 residues.

This clone was seen ten or more times. The V and J genes are TRBV5-4 and TRBJ1-2; 9 bases align to TRBD1. The germline CDR1 and CDR2 sequences are SGHNT and YYREEE (reference sequence). With 4 bases clipped from V and 4 bases from J, the junction kept 2 bases outside the gene matches. The CDR3 runs to 13 residues. The CDR3 loop is CASSQQGAYGYTF. The CDR3 region has the DNA TGTGCCAGCAGCCAACAGGGGGCCTATGGCTACACCTTC.

The sample holds one count of this clone. This sequence may be a read error, since a much larger clone differs from it by one base. This chain links TRBV2 with TRBJ2-1, with 9 bases identical to TRBD2. Germline lookup yields CDR1 SNHLY and CDR2 FYNNEI. CDR3 size: 16 residues. The V gene end was trimmed by 5 bases and the J gene end by 5 bases; junction bases not matched to a gene: 10. This CDR3 is CASSRRAGGGHNEQFF. CDR3 nucleotides: TGTGCCAGCAGTCGACGAGCGGGAGGCGGGCACAATGAGCAGTTCTTC.

This clone has a count of ten or more. The V and J genes are TRBV6-5 and TRBJ1-3; D is uncertain. Germline CDR1 is MNHEY and CDR2 is SVGAGI. CDR3 length equals 12 residues. V was trimmed by 0 bases and J by 3 bases, leaving 0 bases between them. CDR3 DNA: TGTGCCAGCAGTTACTCTGGAAACACCATATATTTT. As protein: CASSYSGNTIYF.

This clone was counted at least ten times. V usage is TRBV13 and J usage is TRBJ2-7, with 8 bases matching TRBD1. The CDR3 extends over 14 amino acids. V dropped 4 bases and J dropped 5; count of bases not matched to a gene: 7. CDR1 and CDR2 (germline): PRHDT, FYEKMQ (reference sequence). CDR3 in DNA: TGTGCCAGCAGCTCCGGACAGGGCATCCACGAGCAGTACTTC. It is translated as CASSSGQGIHEQYF.

This clone was picked up many times. The rearrangement uses TRBV7-3 and TRBJ2-1; the D is unclear. Deletions cut 1 base from V and 10 bases from J, with 29 bases between. Germline V gene data show CDR1 as SGHTA and CDR2 as FQGTGA. The CDR3 extends over 19 amino acids. The CDR3 coding sequence is TGTGCCAGCAGCTTAAACCCCACGCAGATCCGAGCCGGCCCCCTCGAGCAGTTCTTC. Translated, it gives CASSLNPTQIRAGPLEQFF.

In its sample, this clone was seen many times. The chain joins TRBV10-3 to TRBJ1-1, with D possibly matching TRBD1 (5 bases). Germline-derived CDR1 and CDR2 are ENHRY and SYGVKD. This CDR3 contains 14 residues. V was cut by 3 bases and J by 6 bases, with 14 bases left in between. The CDR3 region is CAISDGRVGAEAFF. The CDR3 DNA is TGTGCCATCAGTGACGGCAGGGTAGGGGCTGAAGCTTTCTTT.

This clone showed up many times. The chain carries TRBV11-3 and TRBJ2-1, with TRBD2 matching over 9 bases. This CDR3 is built from 18 residues. The V and J ends lost 3 bases and 2 bases, in that order; junction bases with no gene match: 11. Germline V gives CDR1 SGHNT, CDR2 YENEEA. The CDR3 protein is CASSFGIAGELPYNEQFF. The CDR3 DNA reads as TGTGCCAGCAGCTTCGGGATAGCGGGAGAGTTACCCTACAATGAGCAGTTCTTC.